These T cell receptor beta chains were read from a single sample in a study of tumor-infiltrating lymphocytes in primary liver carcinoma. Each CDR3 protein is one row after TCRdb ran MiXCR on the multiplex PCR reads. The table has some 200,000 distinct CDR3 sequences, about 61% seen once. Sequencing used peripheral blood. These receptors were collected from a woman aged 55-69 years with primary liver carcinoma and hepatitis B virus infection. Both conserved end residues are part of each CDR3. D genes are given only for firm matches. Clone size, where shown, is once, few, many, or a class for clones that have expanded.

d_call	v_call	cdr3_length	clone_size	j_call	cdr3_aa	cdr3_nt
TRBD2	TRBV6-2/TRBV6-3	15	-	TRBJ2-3	CASSPGTSGTDTQYF	TGTGCCAGCAGCCCCGGGACTAGCGGCACAGATACGCAGTATTTT
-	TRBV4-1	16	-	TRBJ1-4	CVSSQDLYRSNEELFF	TGCGTCAGTAGCCAAGATCTCTATAGGTCTAATGAAGAACTGTTTTTT
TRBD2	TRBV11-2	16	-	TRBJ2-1	CVSSLRSGRTSNEQFF	TGTGTCAGCAGCCTACGTAGCGGGAGGACCTCAAATGAGCAGTTCTTC
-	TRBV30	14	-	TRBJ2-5	CARSTGIGGETQYF	TGTGCCAGGAGCACCGGGATCGGAGGGGAGACCCAGTACTTC
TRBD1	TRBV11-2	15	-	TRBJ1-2	CGSSFDRVCFYGYTF	TGTGGCAGCAGCTTCGACAGGGTCTGTTTCTATGGCTACACCTTC
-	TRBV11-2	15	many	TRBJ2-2	CASSLVAGITGELFF	TGTGCCAGCAGCTTAGTTGCAGGGATCACCGGGGAGCTGTTTTTT
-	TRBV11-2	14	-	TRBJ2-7	CTSILATTSYEQYF	TGTACCAGCATCTTAGCTACAACCTCCTACGAGCAGTACTTC
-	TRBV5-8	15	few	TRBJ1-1	CASLDVGVRGPEAFF	TGTGCCAGCCTGGACGTAGGGGTCAGGGGCCCTGAAGCTTTCTTT
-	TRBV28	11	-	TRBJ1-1	CAGSFATEAFF	TGTGCCGGCAGTTTTGCTACTGAAGCTTTCTTT
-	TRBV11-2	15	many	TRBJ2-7	CASSPNRVRAYEQYF	TGTGCCAGCAGCCCCAACAGGGTAAGGGCCTACGAGCAGTACTTC
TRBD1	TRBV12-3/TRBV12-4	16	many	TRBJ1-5	CASSLAGGQGNQPQHF	TGTGCCAGCAGTTTGGCAGGGGGCCAGGGCAATCAGCCCCAGCATTTT
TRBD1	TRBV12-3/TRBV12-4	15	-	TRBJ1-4	CASSFKQGMAGKLFF	TGTGCCAGCAGTTTTAAACAGGGGATGGCTGGAAAACTATTTTTT
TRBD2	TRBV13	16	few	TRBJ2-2	CASSQRTSGRTGELFF	TGTGCCAGCAGCCAACGGACTAGTGGTAGGACCGGGGAGCTGTTTTTT
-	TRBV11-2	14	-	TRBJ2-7	CTSSSTRGYYEQYF	TGTACCAGCAGCTCGACAAGGGGATACTACGAGCAGTACTTC
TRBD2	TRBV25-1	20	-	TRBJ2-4	CASSESPRTSGSMGKNIQYF	TGTGCCAGCAGTGAGTCCCCCAGGACTAGCGGGAGTATGGGGAAAAACATTCAGTACTTC
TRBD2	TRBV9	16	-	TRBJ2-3	CASSPTLAGGTDTQYF	TGTGCCAGCAGCCCGACACTAGCGGGAGGCACAGATACGCAGTATTTT
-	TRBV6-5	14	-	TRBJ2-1	CVSSRRSSYNGQFF	TGTGTCAGCAGCCGAAGGAGCTCCTACAATGGGCAGTTCTTC
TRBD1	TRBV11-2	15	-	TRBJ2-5	CASSTWDRGEETQYF	TGCGCCAGCAGCACCTGGGACAGAGGCGAAGAGACCCAGTACTTC
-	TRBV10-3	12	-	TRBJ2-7	CAISANPHEQYF	TGTGCCATCAGTGCTAACCCCCACGAGCAGTACTTC
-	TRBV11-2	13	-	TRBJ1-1	CACSLRVDGEAFF	TGTGCCTGCAGCTTGAGAGTGGACGGGGAAGCCTTCTTT
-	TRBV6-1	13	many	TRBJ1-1	CASSVTRNTEAFF	TGTGCCAGCAGTGTGACAAGGAACACTGAAGCTTTCTTT
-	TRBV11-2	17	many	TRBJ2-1	CASSFTRGVSGYNEQFF	TGTGCCAGCAGCTTCACGAGGGGAGTTAGCGGTTACAATGAGCAGTTCTTC
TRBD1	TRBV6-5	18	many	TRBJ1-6	CASSYSGQRVSYNSPLHF	TGTGCCAGCAGTTACTCGGGACAGAGGGTCTCCTATAATTCACCCCTCCACTTT
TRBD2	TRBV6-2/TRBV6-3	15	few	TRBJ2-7	CASGYRTSGNYEQYF	TGTGCCAGCGGTTACAGGACTAGCGGGAACTACGAACAGTACTTC
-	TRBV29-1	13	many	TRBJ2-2	CSVTATNTGELFF	TGCAGCGTGACAGCTACTAACACCGGGGAGCTGTTTTTT
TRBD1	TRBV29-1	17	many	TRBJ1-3	CSVGGHSSQGAGNTIYF	TGCAGCGTTGGGGGCCATTCGAGTCAGGGGGCTGGAAACACCATATATTTT
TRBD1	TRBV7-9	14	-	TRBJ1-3	CASRGTASGNTIYF	TGTGCCAGCAGAGGGACAGCCTCTGGAAACACCATATATTTT
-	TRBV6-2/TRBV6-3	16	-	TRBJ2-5	CATRYGRNRPQETQYF	TGTGCCACCAGATACGGGAGAAATCGACCCCAAGAGACCCAGTACTTC
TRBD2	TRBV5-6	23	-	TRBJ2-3	CASSFLLLPWLAGGPGYTDTQYF	TGTGCCAGCAGCTTCTTGTTGCTCCCGTGGTTAGCGGGAGGGCCCGGGTACACGGATACGCAGTATTTT
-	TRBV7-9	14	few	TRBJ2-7	CASSSDSLSYEQYF	TGTGCCAGCAGCTCGGATAGCCTCTCCTACGAGCAGTACTTC
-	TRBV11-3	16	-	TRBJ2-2	CASSSTRLADTGELFF	TGTGCCAGCAGCTCAACTCGGTTGGCGGATACCGGGGAGCTGTTTTTT
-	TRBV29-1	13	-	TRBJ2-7	CIVSIGPGNEQYF	TGCATCGTCTCAATCGGACCGGGGAACGAGCAGTACTTC
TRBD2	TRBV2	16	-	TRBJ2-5	CASSDREGAGEETQYF	TGCGCCAGCAGTGACCGGGAGGGAGCGGGAGAAGAGACCCAGTACTTC
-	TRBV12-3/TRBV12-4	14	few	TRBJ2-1	CASSFQGSYNEQFF	TGTGCCAGCAGTTTTCAGGGCTCCTACAATGAGCAGTTCTTC
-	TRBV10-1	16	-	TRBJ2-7	CASSDTNGSAFYEQYF	TGCGCCAGCAGCGATACTAACGGGAGTGCCTTCTACGAGCAGTACTTC
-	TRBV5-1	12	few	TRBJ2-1	CASSLLQFEQFF	TGCGCCAGCAGCCTTTTACAGTTTGAGCAGTTCTTC